This T cell receptor beta chain was recovered during a study of T cell responses to AZD1222 COVID-19 vaccine. Study-level results: Donors were mostly white British, more females; clonal diversity possibly underestimated. No repertoire was sampled before or during the peak T cell response, only after it. Spike-specific TCR repertoires showed rising breadth and depth after two AZD1222 doses.

The assay was immunoSEQ multiplex PCR, and TCRdb's table has in-frame clones only and misses some. The sample contains fewer than 150,000 clones, 85% to 90% of which appear only once. Between the trimmed V and J ends, which lost 2 bases and 5 bases, there was a span of 6 bases. The V gene's germline CDR1 is LNHDA and CDR2 SQIVND (reference sequence). This CDR3 has 13 amino acids. Of note for this clone: What it recognizes is unknown.

This receptor was identified in an adult in good health. The chain combines TRBV19 with TRBJ2-2; no clear D gene. The material sequenced was peripheral blood, taken on day 0 of AZD1222 vaccination. CDR3 sequence (DNA): TGTGCCAGTAGTATACAGCTTACCGGGGAGCTGTTTTTT. Translating it yields CASSIQLTGELFF. The complete variable domain, with remaining parts taken from reference TRBV19 and TRBJ2-2, reads DGGITQSPKYLFRKEGQNVTLSCEQNLNHDAMYWYRQDPGQGLRLIYYSQIVNDFQKGDIAEGYSVSREKKESFPLTVTSAQKNPTAFYLCASSIQLTGELFFGEGSRLTVL.